This TCR beta chain was recovered during a study of T cells expressing NK-cell markers. The germline V gene encodes CDR1 MNHEY and CDR2 SMNVEV (reference sequence). This CDR3 spans 14 amino acids. TCRdb reprocessed the 5' RACE reads, with one entry per CDR3 protein and no DNA. The sample's table shows about 150,000 distinct CDR3 sequences. Notes on the study in general: There were four donors in whom these clonotypes also led the CD3+CD56-NKG2C+ fraction.

Of note for this clonotype: Its antigen is unidentified.

V gene TRBV27 combines with J gene TRBJ2-1; TCRdb lists TRBD1, though no DNA is available to test this call. The sample was blood T cells: a sorted CD56 or NKG2C T cell subset, CD4+ or CD8+ T cells, or bulk PBMC T cells (not recorded which). The clonotype was recovered from a man aged 18 to 69 in good health. The CDR3 spells CASSSHPGGNEQFF.